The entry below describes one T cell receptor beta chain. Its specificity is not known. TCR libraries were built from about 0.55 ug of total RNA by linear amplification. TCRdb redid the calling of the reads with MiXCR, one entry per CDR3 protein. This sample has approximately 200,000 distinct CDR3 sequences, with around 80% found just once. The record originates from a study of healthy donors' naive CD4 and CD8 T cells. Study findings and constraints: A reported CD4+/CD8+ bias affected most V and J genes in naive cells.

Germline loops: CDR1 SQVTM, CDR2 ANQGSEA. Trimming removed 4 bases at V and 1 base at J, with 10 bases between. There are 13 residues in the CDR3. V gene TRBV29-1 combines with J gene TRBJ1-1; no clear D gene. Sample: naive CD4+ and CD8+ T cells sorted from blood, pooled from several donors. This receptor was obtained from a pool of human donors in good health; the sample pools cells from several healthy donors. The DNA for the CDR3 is TGCAGCGTTGCGGGAACCCCGAACACTGAAGCTTTCTTT. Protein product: CSVAGTPNTEAFF.